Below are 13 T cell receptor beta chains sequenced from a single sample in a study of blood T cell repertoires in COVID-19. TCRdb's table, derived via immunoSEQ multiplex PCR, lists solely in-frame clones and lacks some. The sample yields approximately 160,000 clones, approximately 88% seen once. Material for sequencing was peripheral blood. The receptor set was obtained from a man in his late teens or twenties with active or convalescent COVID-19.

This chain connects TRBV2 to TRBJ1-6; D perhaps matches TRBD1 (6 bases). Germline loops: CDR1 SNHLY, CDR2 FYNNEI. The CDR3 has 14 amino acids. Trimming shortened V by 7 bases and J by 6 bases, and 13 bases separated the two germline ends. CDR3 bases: TGTGCCAGCACCCCACAGGGTGCTAATTCACCCCTCCACTTT. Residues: CASTPQGANSPLHF. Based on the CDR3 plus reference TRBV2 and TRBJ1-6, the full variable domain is EPEVTQTPSHQVTQMGQEVILRCVPISNHLYFYWYRQILGQKVEFLVSFYNNEISEKSEIFDDQFSVERPDGSNFTLKIRSTKLEDSAMYFCASTPQGANSPLHFGNGTRLTVT.

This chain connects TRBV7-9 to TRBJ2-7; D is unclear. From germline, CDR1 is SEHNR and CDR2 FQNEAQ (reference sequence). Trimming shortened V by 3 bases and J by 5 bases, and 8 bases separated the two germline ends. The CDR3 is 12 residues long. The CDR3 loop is CASSLRIHEQYF. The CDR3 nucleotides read TGTGCCAGCAGCTTGAGGATCCACGAGCAGTACTTC.

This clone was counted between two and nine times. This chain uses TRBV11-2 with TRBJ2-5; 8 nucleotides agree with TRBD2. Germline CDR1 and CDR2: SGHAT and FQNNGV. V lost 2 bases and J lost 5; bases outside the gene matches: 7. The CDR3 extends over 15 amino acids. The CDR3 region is CASSLSGGARETQYF. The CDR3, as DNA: TGTGCCAGCAGCTTATCCGGGGGGGCCCGGGAGACCCAGTACTTC.

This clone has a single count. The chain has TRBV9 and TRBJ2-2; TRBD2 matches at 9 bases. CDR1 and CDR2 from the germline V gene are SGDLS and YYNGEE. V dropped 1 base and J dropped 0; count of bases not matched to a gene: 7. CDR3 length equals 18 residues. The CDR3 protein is CASSVTPAGGPNTGELFF. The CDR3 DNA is TGTGCCAGCAGCGTAACCCCCGCGGGAGGGCCGAACACCGGGGAGCTGTTTTTT.

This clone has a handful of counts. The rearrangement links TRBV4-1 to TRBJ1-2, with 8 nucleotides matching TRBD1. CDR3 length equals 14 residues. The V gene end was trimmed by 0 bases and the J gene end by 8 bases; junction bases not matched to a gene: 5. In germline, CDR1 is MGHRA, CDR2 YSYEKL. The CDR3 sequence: CASSQEDRVNGYTF. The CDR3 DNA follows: TGCGCCAGCAGCCAAGAGGACAGGGTGAACGGCTACACCTTC.

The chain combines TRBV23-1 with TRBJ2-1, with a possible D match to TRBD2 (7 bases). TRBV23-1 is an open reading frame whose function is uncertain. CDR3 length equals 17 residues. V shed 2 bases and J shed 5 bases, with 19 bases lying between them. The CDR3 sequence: CASSQGGRRGLDNEQFF. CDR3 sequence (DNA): TGCGCCAGCAGTCAAGGGGGACGGCGGGGGCTCGACAATGAGCAGTTCTTC.

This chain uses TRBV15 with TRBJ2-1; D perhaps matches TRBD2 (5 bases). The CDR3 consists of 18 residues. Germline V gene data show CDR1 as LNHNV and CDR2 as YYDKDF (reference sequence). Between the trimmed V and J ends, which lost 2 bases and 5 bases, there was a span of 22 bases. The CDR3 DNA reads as TGTGCCACCAGCAGAACACCCCGAGGGCCCCCCTATCACAATGAGCAGTTCTTC. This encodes CATSRTPRGPPYHNEQFF.

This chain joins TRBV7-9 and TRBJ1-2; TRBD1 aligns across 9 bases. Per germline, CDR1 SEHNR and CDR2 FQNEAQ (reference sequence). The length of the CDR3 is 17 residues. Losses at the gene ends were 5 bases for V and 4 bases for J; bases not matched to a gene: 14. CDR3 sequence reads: CASSLDRDRALSYGYTF. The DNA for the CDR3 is TGTGCCAGCAGCCTCGACCGGGACAGGGCGCTTAGCTATGGCTACACCTTC.

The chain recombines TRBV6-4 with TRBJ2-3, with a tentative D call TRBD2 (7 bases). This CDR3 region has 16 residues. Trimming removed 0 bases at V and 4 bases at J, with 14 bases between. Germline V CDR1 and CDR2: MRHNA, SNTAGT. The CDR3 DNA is TGTGCCAGCAGTGACTCAGGGGGGGACCGCGCAGATACGCAGTATTTT. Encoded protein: CASSDSGGDRADTQYF.

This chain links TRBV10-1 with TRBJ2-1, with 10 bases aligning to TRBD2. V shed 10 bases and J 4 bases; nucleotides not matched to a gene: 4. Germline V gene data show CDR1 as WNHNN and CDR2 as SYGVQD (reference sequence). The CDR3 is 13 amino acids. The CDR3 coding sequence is TGCGCCACTAGCGGGGGCTATTACAATGAGCAGTTCTTC. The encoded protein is CATSGGYYNEQFF.

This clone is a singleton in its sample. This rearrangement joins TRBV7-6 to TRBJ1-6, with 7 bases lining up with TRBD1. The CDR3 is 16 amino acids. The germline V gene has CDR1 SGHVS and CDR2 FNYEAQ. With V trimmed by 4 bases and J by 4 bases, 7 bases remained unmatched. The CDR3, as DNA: TGTGCCAGCAGCTCTGCAGGGGGGCGGTATAATTCACCCCTCCACTTT. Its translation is CASSSAGGRYNSPLHF.

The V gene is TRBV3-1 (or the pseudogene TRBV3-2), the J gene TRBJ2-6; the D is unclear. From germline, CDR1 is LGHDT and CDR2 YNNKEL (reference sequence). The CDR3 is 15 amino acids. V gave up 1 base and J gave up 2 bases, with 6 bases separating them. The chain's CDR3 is CASSQGLAGANVLTF. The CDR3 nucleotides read TGTGCCAGCAGCCAAGGGCTAGCTGGGGCCAACGTCCTGACTTTC.

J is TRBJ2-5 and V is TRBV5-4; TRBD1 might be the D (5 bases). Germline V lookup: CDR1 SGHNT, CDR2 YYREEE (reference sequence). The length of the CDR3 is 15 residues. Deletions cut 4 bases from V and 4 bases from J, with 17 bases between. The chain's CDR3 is CASSAVVGAGETQYF. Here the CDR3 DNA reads TGTGCCAGCAGCGCCGTTGTTGGGGCAGGAGAGACCCAGTACTTC.